The TCR beta chain described here comes from a study of shared clonotypes between healthy human individuals. V gave up 4 bases and J gave up 2 bases, with 15 bases separating them. The CDR3 contains 16 residues. Germline V CDR1 and CDR2: LNHDA, SQIVND (reference sequence). At deep level, the assay was performed. Clones were sequenced by immunoSEQ multiplex PCR, and TCRdb holds only the in-frame ones, with some missing. The table has roughly 490,000 clones, around three quarters seen once. The chain joins TRBV19 to TRBJ1-3, with D perhaps TRBD1 (5 bases). The sequenced material came from PBMCs. The TCR comes from a woman in her 40s in good health. Some clones in this sample may be carry-over from other donors' samples. This CDR3 reads CASSTRRWGTGNTIYF. The CDR3 coding sequence is TGTGCCAGTAGTACCAGGAGGTGGGGGACTGGAAACACCATATATTTT.